This T cell receptor beta chain derives from a study of T cell changes during pregnancy in multiple sclerosis. Clones were sequenced by immunoSEQ multiplex PCR, and TCRdb holds only the in-frame ones, with some missing. The sample has some 90,000 clones; roughly nine tenths are singletons. This CDR3 comprises 13 residues. Germline assignment: CDR1 KGHSH and CDR2 LQKENI. Trimming shortened V by 3 bases and J by 8 bases, and 10 bases separated the two germline ends. The receptor's source is a female donor in good health, enrolled as a control in a pregnancy study. Sequencing used peripheral blood, obtained after pregnancy. The rearrangement links TRBV18 to TRBJ1-4, with D possibly being TRBD1 (5 bases). The CDR3 sequence is CASSPQGGEKLFF. The CDR3, as DNA: TGTGCCAGCTCACCCCAGGGAGGCGAAAAACTGTTTTTT.